The rows below give T cell receptor beta chains drawn from one sample of a study of Graves' ophthalmopathy and Graves' hyperthyroidism. TCRdb ran MiXCR on the multiplex PCR reads and lists one entry per CDR3 protein. The sample records 650,000 to 900,000 distinct CDR3 sequences, roughly two fifths being singletons. Sequenced sample: peripheral blood. All receptors derive from an adult man with Graves' ophthalmopathy. Both conserved end residues are part of each CDR3. Each record gives: clone size, J gene, D gene, V gene, CDR3 length, CDR3 protein, CDR3 DNA. The D gene is left open where the match is weak. Some rows have no size entry. The others give once, few or many, or a class for an expanded clone.

clone_size: -; j_call: TRBJ2-7; d_call: TRBD2; v_call: TRBV7-9; cdr3_length: 17; cdr3_aa: CASSLETVTSESYEQYF; cdr3_nt: TGTGCCAGCAGCTTAGAAACCGTGACTAGCGAATCCTACGAGCAGTACTTC
clone_size: -; j_call: TRBJ1-1; d_call: -; v_call: TRBV24-1; cdr3_length: 13; cdr3_aa: CAAGEGMNTEAFF; cdr3_nt: TGTGCCGCTGGGGAAGGAATGAACACTGAAGCTTTCTTT
clone_size: many; j_call: TRBJ2-6; d_call: -; v_call: TRBV12-3/TRBV12-4; cdr3_length: 15; cdr3_aa: CASSHDHSGANVLTF; cdr3_nt: TGTGCCAGCAGTCATGATCACTCTGGGGCCAACGTCCTGACTTTC
clone_size: -; j_call: TRBJ2-5; d_call: TRBD2; v_call: TRBV7-9; cdr3_length: 15; cdr3_aa: CASSYGTSGRETQYF; cdr3_nt: TGTGCCAGCAGTTACGGGACTAGCGGTAGAGAGACCCAGTACTTC
clone_size: -; j_call: TRBJ2-5; d_call: -; v_call: TRBV7-9; cdr3_length: 15; cdr3_aa: CASSQDGGPEETQYF; cdr3_nt: TGCGCCAGCAGCCAAGATGGAGGACCAGAAGAGACCCAGTACTTC
clone_size: few; j_call: TRBJ1-2; d_call: -; v_call: TRBV7-9; cdr3_length: 13; cdr3_aa: CASSPRTFEGYTF; cdr3_nt: TGTGCCAGCAGCCCCCGGACATTTGAAGGCTACACCTTC
clone_size: many; j_call: TRBJ2-6; d_call: TRBD1; v_call: TRBV15; cdr3_length: 15; cdr3_aa: CATKANRGGANVLTF; cdr3_nt: TGTGCCACCAAAGCTAACAGGGGTGGGGCCAACGTCCTGACTTTC
clone_size: -; j_call: TRBJ2-7; d_call: -; v_call: TRBV6-1; cdr3_length: 17; cdr3_aa: CASEIGLADANTGEQYF; cdr3_nt: TGTGCCAGCGAGATCGGGTTGGCTGATGCGAACACCGGGGAGCAGTACTTC
clone_size: many; j_call: TRBJ2-6; d_call: -; v_call: TRBV19; cdr3_length: 14; cdr3_aa: CASTGITGANVLTF; cdr3_nt: TGTGCCAGTACGGGTATTACTGGGGCCAACGTCCTGACTTTC
clone_size: -; j_call: TRBJ1-6; d_call: TRBD1; v_call: TRBV25-1; cdr3_length: 14; cdr3_aa: CASSDGTVNSPLHF; cdr3_nt: TGTGCCAGCAGTGACGGGACAGTAAATTCACCCCTCCACTTT
clone_size: -; j_call: TRBJ1-1; d_call: -; v_call: TRBV25-1; cdr3_length: 14; cdr3_aa: CASSQDSRVAEAFF; cdr3_nt: TGTGCCAGCAGCCAAGATAGCAGGGTTGCTGAAGCTTTCTTT
clone_size: -; j_call: TRBJ1-1; d_call: -; v_call: TRBV11-2; cdr3_length: 15; cdr3_aa: CASSLTLTQNTEASF; cdr3_nt: TGTGCCAGCAGCTTAACCCTTACACAGAACACTGAAGCTTCCTTT
clone_size: few; j_call: TRBJ1-2; d_call: -; v_call: TRBV10-3; cdr3_length: 15; cdr3_aa: CASRVQGGNNYGYTF; cdr3_nt: TGTGCCAGCAGGGTACAGGGAGGGAACAACTATGGCTACACCTTC
clone_size: -; j_call: TRBJ2-7; d_call: -; v_call: TRBV19; cdr3_length: 17; cdr3_aa: CASSTGRQGPRSYEQYF; cdr3_nt: TGTGCCAGTAGTACGGGTCGACAAGGCCCGAGAAGCTACGAGCAGTACTTC